These 26 T cell receptor beta chains were all obtained from the same sample, sequenced in a study of cytomegalovirus exposure and HLA in healthy donors. The PCR employed 60 Vbeta primers together with 13 Jbeta primers. Sequencing was performed with immunoSEQ multiplex PCR; in TCRdb, only in-frame clones are kept and a portion is missing. The repertoire shows around 130,000 clones; the top ten hold roughly 1.4%. Sequenced material: PBMCs. These TCRs come from a woman aged 40 to 49 in good health and CMV-seronegative.

This rearrangement joins TRBV6-5 to TRBJ2-3, with TRBD2 matching 12 bases. This CDR3 contains 16 residues. J gave up 4 bases and V 3 bases, and 5 bases lay outside the gene matches. The V gene's germline CDR1 is MNHEY and CDR2 SVGAGI. Here the CDR3 reads CASSYSSGGAADTQYF. The DNA of the CDR3 is TGTGCCAGCAGTTATTCTAGCGGGGGGGCCGCAGATACGCAGTATTTT.

The chain has TRBV19 and TRBJ1-1; D ambiguous. The CDR3 is 13 residues long. The V end lost 5 bases, the J end lost 11 bases, and 18 bases lay between the germline ends. CDR1 and CDR2 (germline): LNHDA, SQIVND (reference sequence). CDR3 residues: CASSEGAAIGAFF. CDR3 DNA sequence: TGTGCCAGTAGTGAGGGTGCAGCCATAGGGGCTTTCTTT.

The J gene is TRBJ2-2, the V gene TRBV11-3; 7 nucleotides align to TRBD1. The germline CDR1 and CDR2 sequences are SGHNT and YENEEA. With 5 bases clipped from V and 4 bases from J, the junction kept 1 base outside the gene matches. This CDR3 region has 13 residues. CDR3 sequence (DNA): TGTGCCAGCAGCAGGGACAGCACCGGGGAGCTGTTTTTT. Translated, it gives CASSRDSTGELFF.

The gene calls are TRBV7-2 and TRBJ2-3; possibly TRBD1 for D (6 bases). CDR3 length: 14 amino acids. Trimming shortened V by 2 bases and J by 2 bases, and 8 bases separated the two germline ends. From germline, CDR1 is SGHTA and CDR2 FQGNSA. The chain's CDR3 is CASSLRGITDTQYF. The CDR3 DNA reads as TGTGCCAGCAGCTTAAGGGGGATCACAGATACGCAGTATTTT.

This chain uses TRBV7-2 with TRBJ1-2, with 7 positions matching TRBD1. The V gene's germline CDR1 is SGHTA and CDR2 FQGNSA. With V trimmed by 7 bases and J by 4 bases, 9 bases remained unmatched. This CDR3 has 14 residues. In DNA, the CDR3 is TGTGCCAGCACCCCGGACAGGCTAAGCTATGGCTACACCTTC. Translating gives CASTPDRLSYGYTF.

The DNA for the CDR3 is TGTGCCAGCAGTCCTATCACTGAAGCTTTCTTT. It codes for CASSPITEAFF. This chain connects TRBV28 to TRBJ1-1; no firm D call. CDR3 size: 11 residues. Deletions cut 5 bases from V and 4 bases from J, with 5 bases between. Germline values: CDR1 MDHEN, CDR2 SYDVKM.

The rearrangement uses TRBV20-1 and TRBJ1-5; D is unresolved. V dropped 3 bases and J dropped 7 bases, with 7 bases sitting between them. The germline gives CDR1 DFQATT, CDR2 SNEGSKA (reference sequence). CDR3 length: 11 amino acids. CDR3 loop: CSARAGQPQHF. The DNA for the CDR3 is TGCAGTGCTAGGGCGGGACAGCCCCAGCATTTT.

The chain has TRBV6-6 and TRBJ2-1, with D uncertain. The ends were cut back, 6 bases at V and 0 bases at J, with 12 bases in the middle. Germline assignment: CDR1 MNHNY and CDR2 SVGAGI (reference sequence). CDR3 length equals 15 residues. CDR3 loop: CASRISRSSYNEQFF. DNA for the CDR3: TGTGCCAGCAGGATTTCTAGGAGCTCCTACAATGAGCAGTTCTTC.

The rearrangement joins TRBV5-6 to TRBJ1-1; D might be TRBD1 (5 bases). The CDR3 length is 15 residues. Trimming shortened V by 0 bases and J by 3 bases, and 12 bases separated the two germline ends. CDR1 is SGHDT and CDR2 is YYEEEE in the germline V gene. CDR3 sequence (DNA): TGTGCCAGCAGCTTGGGGGGGGGAAGGTACACTGAAGCTTTCTTT. Its protein is CASSLGGGRYTEAFF.

The CDR3 sequence is CASSSQGHETQYF. The CDR3 DNA is TGTGCCAGCAGCTCTCAGGGGCACGAGACCCAGTACTTC. This rearrangement joins TRBV28 to TRBJ2-5, with D possibly matching TRBD1 (6 bases). CDR3 length: 13 residues. Between the trimmed V and J ends, which lost 6 bases and 5 bases, there was a span of 13 bases. Germline lookup yields CDR1 MDHEN and CDR2 SYDVKM.

The chain carries TRBV2 and TRBJ2-5; 12 bases are shared with TRBD2. Germline CDR1 SNHLY, CDR2 FYNNEI. CDR3 length equals 17 residues. V shed 6 bases and J 0 bases; nucleotides not matched to a gene: 8. The CDR3, as DNA: TGTGCCAGCAGCTCATCACTAGCGGGGGGTAACCAAGAGACCCAGTACTTC. This sequence encodes CASSSSLAGGNQETQYF.

V gene TRBV5-8 combines with J gene TRBJ2-7; TRBD1 matches 10 bases. CDR3 size: 15 residues. Losses at the gene ends were 2 bases for V and 1 base for J; bases not matched to a gene: 3. Per germline, CDR1 SGHTS and CDR2 YDEGEE. The CDR3 bases are TGTGCCAGCAGCTTCCGGGACAGGGGTTCCTACGAGCAGTACTTC. Protein product: CASSFRDRGSYEQYF.

The chain is built from TRBV9 and TRBJ2-7; TRBD2 aligns across 8 bases. Germline loops: CDR1 SGDLS, CDR2 YYNGEE. The CDR3 runs to 14 residues. Trimming cost V 1 base and J 7 bases; bases outside gene matches: 7. The CDR3 is CASSVSGGVGEQYF. Here the CDR3 DNA reads TGTGCCAGCAGCGTATCCGGGGGGGTTGGGGAGCAGTACTTC.

CDR3 protein: CASSVSGTGQRNTIYF. The CDR3 DNA is TGTGCCAGCAGCGTATCCGGGACAGGTCAAAGAAACACCATATATTTT. V usage is TRBV9 and J usage is TRBJ1-3; 8 bases match TRBD1. Looked up from germline, CDR1 is SGDLS and CDR2 is YYNGEE. This CDR3 has 16 amino acids. With V trimmed by 1 base and J by 5 bases, 8 bases remained unmatched. Filled out from reference TRBV9 and TRBJ1-3, the complete variable domain reads DSGVTQTPKHLITATGQRVTLRCSPRSGDLSVYWYQQSLDQGLQFLIQYYNGEERAKGNILERFSAQQFPDLHSELNLSSLELGDSALYFCASSVSGTGQRNTIYFGEGSWLTVV.

The V and J genes are TRBV28 and TRBJ1-2, with TRBD1 matching over 8 bases. Germline V gene lookup returns CDR1 MDHEN and CDR2 SYDVKM. The CDR3 is made up of 14 amino acids. The V segment lost 7 bases and the J segment 3 bases; nucleotides outside the gene matches: 7. The chain's CDR3 is CASTLGRGHYGYTF. CDR3 nucleotides: TGTGCCAGCACCTTAGGCAGGGGGCACTATGGCTACACCTTC.

The V gene is TRBV23-1, the J gene TRBJ1-5, with D tentatively TRBD1 (5 bases). TRBV23-1 is identified as an open reading frame with a role that is uncertain. The CDR3 extends over 15 amino acids. V was trimmed by 4 bases and J by 5 bases, leaving 15 bases between them. The CDR3 loop is CASSPPGHPYQPQHF. For the CDR3, the DNA is TGCGCCAGCAGTCCCCCCGGACACCCTTATCAGCCCCAGCATTTT.

This CDR3 is CASSPRFSSGNTIYF. CDR3 sequence (DNA): TGTGCCAGCTCACCACGGTTCAGCTCTGGAAACACCATATATTTT. The V and J genes are TRBV18 and TRBJ1-3; D gene ambiguous. CDR1 is KGHSH and CDR2 is LQKENI in the germline V gene. CDR3 length equals 15 residues. Between the trimmed V and J ends, which lost 1 base and 0 bases, there was a span of 7 bases.

The chain joins TRBV18 to TRBJ2-5; D remains unclear. From germline, CDR1 is KGHSH and CDR2 LQKENI. The CDR3 is 12 amino acids. V was trimmed by 5 bases and J by 1 base, leaving 5 bases between them. The CDR3 nucleotides read TGTGCCAGCTCAGCGATCCAAGAGACCCAGTACTTC. Residues: CASSAIQETQYF.

The J gene is TRBJ1-5, the V gene TRBV19; 10 nucleotides match TRBD1. This CDR3 is built from 16 residues. CDR1 and CDR2 from the germline V gene are LNHDA and SQIVND (reference sequence). V lost 3 bases and J lost 5; bases outside the gene matches: 7. CDR3 bases: TGTGCCAGTAGTATCTCGAGACAGGGGGCTGATCAGCCCCAGCATTTT. Residues: CASSISRQGADQPQHF.

The rearrangement joins TRBV6-4 to TRBJ1-2; 8 bases agree with TRBD1. The CDR3 loop spans 14 amino acids. In germline, CDR1 is MRHNA, CDR2 SNTAGT. V was pared by 3 bases and J by 4 bases, with 4 bases of the junction left unmatched. As DNA, the CDR3 is TGTGCCAGCAGTGATCAGGGGGCTGGCTATGGCTACACCTTC. This sequence encodes CASSDQGAGYGYTF.

The chain is built from TRBV30 and TRBJ2-7, with a weak D call TRBD2 (7 bases). The germline V and J ends were trimmed by 8 bases and 10 bases, with 21 bases remaining between them. Per the germline V gene, CDR1 is GTSNPN and CDR2 is SVGIG (reference sequence). This CDR3 region has 12 residues. The CDR3 DNA reads TGTGCCATTAACTGGGGGGGGCCGGACCAGTACGTC. Amino acids: CAINWGGPDQYV.

The rearrangement uses TRBV10-3 and TRBJ2-7; 9 nucleotides align to TRBD2. CDR1 and CDR2 from the germline V gene are ENHRY and SYGVKD. The CDR3 length is 18 residues. Trimming removed 8 bases from V and 4 bases from J; junction bases left unmatched: 21. For the CDR3, the DNA is TGTGCCATCCCCGTAAGGAAGGGGCGGGGGGGGTGGAAATACGAGCAGTACGTC. It translates to CAIPVRKGRGGWKYEQYV.

V and J are TRBV11-2 and TRBJ2-7; D might be TRBD1 (5 bases). This CDR3 has 13 residues. Trimming stripped 5 bases from V and 6 bases from J, with 14 bases between. Looked up from germline, CDR1 is SGHAT and CDR2 is FQNNGV. The CDR3 DNA follows: TGTGCCAGCAGCCGCCAGGGAAGAGGCGAGCAGTACGTC. Protein: CASSRQGRGEQYV.

The chain combines TRBV5-6 with TRBJ1-5, with D possibly TRBD1 on 5 matching bases. Germline loops: CDR1 SGHDT, CDR2 YYEEEE. The CDR3 covers 17 residues. V shed 1 base and J shed 2 bases, with 16 bases lying between them. CDR3 DNA: TGTGCCAGCAGCTTGTGGCTCGGGCAGGGCGGCAATCAGCCCCAGCATTTT. Its translation is CASSLWLGQGGNQPQHF.

The chain links TRBV4-3 to TRBJ2-7; 7 bases fit TRBD1. The junction had 2 bases not matched to a gene; V was cut back by 1 base and J by 2 bases. CDR1 LGHNA and CDR2 YSLEER come from the germline V gene. The CDR3 has 14 residues. The CDR3 bases are TGCGCCAGCAGCCAAGGGACAGGCCCCTACGAGCAGTACTTC. This codes for CASSQGTGPYEQYF.

V is TRBV6-6 and J is TRBJ1-3; D is perhaps TRBD1 (6 bases). In germline, CDR1 is MNHNY, CDR2 SVGAGI (reference sequence). Trimming stripped 3 bases from V and 4 bases from J, with 10 bases between. CDR3 size: 14 residues. In DNA form, the CDR3 reads TGTGCCAGCAGTTATCAGGGGATCGGAAACACCATATATTTT. Protein product: CASSYQGIGNTIYF.